Sequencing of this T cell receptor (beta chain) was carried out in a study of control samples from healthy donors and cancer patients. Germline loops: CDR1 SGHVS, CDR2 FQNEAQ. The V gene lost 2 bases and the J gene lost 4 bases, with 8 bases spanning the gap. The CDR3 covers 13 residues. Some clones are missing from TCRdb's copy, which holds only in-frame ones; the method was immunoSEQ multiplex PCR. Altogether approximately 74,000 clones are present, 94% being singletons, with the ten largest covering under 3.5%. The sequenced material came from blood. This chain uses TRBV7-8 with TRBJ2-5, with D unclear. The sequence was obtained from a woman in her twenties or thirties in good health. The CDR3 region is CASSLSSPETQYF. CDR3 DNA: TGTGCCAGCAGCTTAAGTAGCCCAGAGACCCAGTACTTC. The variable domain in full, completed from reference TRBV7-8 and TRBJ2-5, reads GAGVSQSPRYKVAKRGQDVALRCDPISGHVSLFWYQQALGQGPEFLTYFQNEAQLDKSGLPSDRFFAERPEGSVSTLKIQRTQQEDSAVYLCASSLSSPETQYFGPGTRLLVL.